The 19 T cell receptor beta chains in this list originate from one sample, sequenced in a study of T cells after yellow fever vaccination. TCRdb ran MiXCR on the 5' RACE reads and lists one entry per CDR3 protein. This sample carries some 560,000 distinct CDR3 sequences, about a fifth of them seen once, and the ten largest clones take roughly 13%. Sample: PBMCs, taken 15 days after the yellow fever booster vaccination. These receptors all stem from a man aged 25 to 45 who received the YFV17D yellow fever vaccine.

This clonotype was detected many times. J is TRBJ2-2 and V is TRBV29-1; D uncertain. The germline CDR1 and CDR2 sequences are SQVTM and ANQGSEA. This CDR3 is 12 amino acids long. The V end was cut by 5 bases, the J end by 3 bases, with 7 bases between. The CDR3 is CSVRGYTGELFF. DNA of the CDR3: TGCAGCGTTCGCGGATACACCGGGGAGCTGTTTTTT.

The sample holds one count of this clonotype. The CDR3, as DNA: TGTGCCAGCAGTGCCAGGGACAGAGAAGAGACCCAGTACTTC. Translation: CASSARDREETQYF. The genes are TRBV6-1 and TRBJ2-5; TRBD1 matches at 7 bases. CDR3 length: 14 amino acids. V shed 4 bases and J 3 bases; nucleotides not matched to a gene: 5. From germline, CDR1 is MNHNS and CDR2 SASEGT.

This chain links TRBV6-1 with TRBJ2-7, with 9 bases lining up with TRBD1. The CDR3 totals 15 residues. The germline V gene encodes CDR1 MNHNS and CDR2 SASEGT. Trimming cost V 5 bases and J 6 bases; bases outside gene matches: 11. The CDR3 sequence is CASSTPGQGLSEQYF. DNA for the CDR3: TGTGCCAGCAGTACCCCGGGACAGGGCTTGTCCGAGCAGTACTTC.

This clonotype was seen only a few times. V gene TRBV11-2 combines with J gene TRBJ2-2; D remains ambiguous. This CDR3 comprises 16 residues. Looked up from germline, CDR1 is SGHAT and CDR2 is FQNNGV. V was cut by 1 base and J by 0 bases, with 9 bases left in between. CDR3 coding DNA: TGTGCCAGCAGCTTAGTGGTGACAACGAACACCGGGGAGCTGTTTTTT. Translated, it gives CASSLVVTTNTGELFF.

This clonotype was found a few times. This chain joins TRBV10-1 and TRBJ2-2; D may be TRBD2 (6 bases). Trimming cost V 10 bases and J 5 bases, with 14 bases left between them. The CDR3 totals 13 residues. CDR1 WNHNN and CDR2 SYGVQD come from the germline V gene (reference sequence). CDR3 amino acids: CATQLATTGELFF. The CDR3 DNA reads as TGCGCCACACAACTAGCCACGACCGGGGAGCTGTTTTTT.

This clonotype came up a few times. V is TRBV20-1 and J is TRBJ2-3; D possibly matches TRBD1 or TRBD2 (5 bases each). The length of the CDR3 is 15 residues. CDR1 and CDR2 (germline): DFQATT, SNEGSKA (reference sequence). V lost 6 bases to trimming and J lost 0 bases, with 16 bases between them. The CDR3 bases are TGCAGTGCATCCGTCCGAGGGGAAAGCACAGATACGCAGTATTTT. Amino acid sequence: CSASVRGESTDTQYF.

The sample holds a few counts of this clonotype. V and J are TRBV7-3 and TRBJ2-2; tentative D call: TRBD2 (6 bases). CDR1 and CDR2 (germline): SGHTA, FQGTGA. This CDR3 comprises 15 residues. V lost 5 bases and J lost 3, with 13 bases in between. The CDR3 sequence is CASSGGRGDTGELFF. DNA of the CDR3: TGTGCCAGCAGCGGGGGGAGAGGAGACACCGGGGAGCTGTTTTTT. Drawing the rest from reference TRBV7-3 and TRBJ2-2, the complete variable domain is GAGVSQTPSNKVTEKGKYVELRCDPISGHTALYWYRQSLGQGPEFLIYFQGTGAADDSGLPNDRFFAVRPEGSVSTLKIQRTERGDSAVYLCASSGGRGDTGELFFGEGSRLTVL.

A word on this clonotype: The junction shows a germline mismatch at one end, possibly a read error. CDR3 region: CASSLRGAEGPRGW. Here the CDR3 DNA reads TGTGCCAGCAGCTTAAGGGGGGCTGAGGGTCCCCGTGGTTGG. The chain is built from TRBV7-2 and TRBJ1-3; D is perhaps TRBD1 (6 bases). This CDR3 is 14 amino acids long. Germline loops: CDR1 SGHTA, CDR2 FQGNSA. The whole variable domain, filled in from reference TRBV7-2 and TRBJ1-3, reads GAGVSQSPSNKVTEKGKDVELRCDPISGHTALYWYRQSLGQGLEFLIYFQGNSAPDKSGLPSDRFSAERTGGSVSTLTIQRTQQEDSAVYLCASSLRGAEGPRGWGEGSWLTVV.

In DNA form, the CDR3 reads TGCGCCAGCAGCCCCACCGGCGGTAGCGGAACAGATACGCAGTATTTT. Its translation: CASSPTGGSGTDTQYF. This sequence joins TRBV5-1 and TRBJ2-3, with D possibly TRBD2 on 6 matching bases. The V end was cut by 4 bases, the J end by 3 bases, with 18 bases between. The germline gives CDR1 SGHRS, CDR2 YFSETQ. This CDR3 contains 16 residues.

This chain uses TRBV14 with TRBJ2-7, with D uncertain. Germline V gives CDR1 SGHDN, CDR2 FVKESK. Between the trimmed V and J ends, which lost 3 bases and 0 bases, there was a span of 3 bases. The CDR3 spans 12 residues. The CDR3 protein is CASSHGSYEQYF. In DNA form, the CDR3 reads TGTGCCAGCAGCCATGGCTCCTACGAGCAGTACTTC.

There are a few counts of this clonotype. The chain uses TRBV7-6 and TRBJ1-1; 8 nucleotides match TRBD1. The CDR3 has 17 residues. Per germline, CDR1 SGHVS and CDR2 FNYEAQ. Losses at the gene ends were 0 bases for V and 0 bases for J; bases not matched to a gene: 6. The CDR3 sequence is CASSLAHPGGMNTEAFF. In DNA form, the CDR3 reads TGTGCCAGCAGCTTAGCCCATCCAGGGGGCATGAACACTGAAGCTTTCTTT.

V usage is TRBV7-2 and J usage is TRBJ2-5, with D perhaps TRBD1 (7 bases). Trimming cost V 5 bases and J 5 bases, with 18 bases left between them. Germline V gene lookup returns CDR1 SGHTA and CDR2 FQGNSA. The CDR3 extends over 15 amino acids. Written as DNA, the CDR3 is TGTGCCAGCAGCCCCGGGGGACAGTTGTTGGAGACCCAGTACTTC. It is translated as CASSPGGQLLETQYF.

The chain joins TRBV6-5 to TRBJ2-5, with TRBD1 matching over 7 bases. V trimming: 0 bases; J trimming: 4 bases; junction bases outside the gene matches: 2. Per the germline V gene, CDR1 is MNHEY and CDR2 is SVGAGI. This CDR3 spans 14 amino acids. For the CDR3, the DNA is TGTGCCAGCAGTTACTCGACAGGGCCAGAGACCCAGTACTTC. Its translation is CASSYSTGPETQYF.

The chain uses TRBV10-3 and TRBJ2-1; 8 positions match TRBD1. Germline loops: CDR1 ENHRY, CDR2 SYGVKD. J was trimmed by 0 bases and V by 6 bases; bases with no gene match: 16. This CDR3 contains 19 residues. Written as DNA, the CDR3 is TGTGCCATCAGGGCCGGACAGGGTGCTTCCTTGAACTCCTACAATGAGCAGTTCTTC. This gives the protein CAIRAGQGASLNSYNEQFF.

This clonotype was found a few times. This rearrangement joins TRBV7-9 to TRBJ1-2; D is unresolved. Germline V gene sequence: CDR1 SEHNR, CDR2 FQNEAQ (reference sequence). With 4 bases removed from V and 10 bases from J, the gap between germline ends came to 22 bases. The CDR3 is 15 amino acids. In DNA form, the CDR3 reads TGTGCCAGCAGCTCCTCCTCCGGTGGGCAGTCTCCCTACACCTTC. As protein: CASSSSSGGQSPYTF.

The DNA of the CDR3 is TGCGCCAGCAGCCCACTCCCGGCGACCGGGGAGCTGTTTTTT. This encodes CASSPLPATGELFF. The chain carries TRBV5-1 and TRBJ2-2; D is uncertain. V was shortened by 4 bases and J by 5 bases, with 12 bases between the two germline ends. Germline CDR1 reads SGHRS; CDR2 reads YFSETQ. This CDR3 region has 14 residues.

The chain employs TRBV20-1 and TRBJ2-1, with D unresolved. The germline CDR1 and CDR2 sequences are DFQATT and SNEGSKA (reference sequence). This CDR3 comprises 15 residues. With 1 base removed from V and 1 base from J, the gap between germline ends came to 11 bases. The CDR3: CSARAPDGSYNEQFF. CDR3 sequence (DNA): TGCAGTGCTAGAGCACCCGACGGTTCCTACAATGAGCAGTTCTTC.

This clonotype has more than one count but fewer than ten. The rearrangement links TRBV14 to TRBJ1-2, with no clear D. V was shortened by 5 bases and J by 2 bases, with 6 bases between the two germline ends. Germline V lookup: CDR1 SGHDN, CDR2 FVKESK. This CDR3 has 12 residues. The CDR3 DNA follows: TGTGCCAGCAGCAGGAGGAACTATGGCTACACCTTC. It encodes CASSRRNYGYTF.

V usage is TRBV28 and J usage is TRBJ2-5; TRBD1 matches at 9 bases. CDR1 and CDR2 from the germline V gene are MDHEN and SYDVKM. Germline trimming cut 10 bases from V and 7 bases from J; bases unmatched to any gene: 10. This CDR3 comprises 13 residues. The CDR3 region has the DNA TGTGCCACCGACGAACGACAGGGGGGGACCCAGTACTTC. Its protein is CATDERQGGTQYF.